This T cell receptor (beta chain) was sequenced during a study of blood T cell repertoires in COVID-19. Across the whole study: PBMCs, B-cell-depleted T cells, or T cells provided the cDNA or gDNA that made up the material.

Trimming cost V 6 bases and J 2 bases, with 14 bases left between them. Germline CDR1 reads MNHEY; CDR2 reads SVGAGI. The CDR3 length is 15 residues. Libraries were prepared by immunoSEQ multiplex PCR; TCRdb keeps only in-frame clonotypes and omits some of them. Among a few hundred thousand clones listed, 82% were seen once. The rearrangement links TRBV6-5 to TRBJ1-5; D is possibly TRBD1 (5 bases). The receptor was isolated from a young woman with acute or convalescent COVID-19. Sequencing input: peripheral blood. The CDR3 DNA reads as TGTGCCAGCAGCGCCCAGGGTGGAGGCAATCAGCCCCAGCATTTT. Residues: CASSAQGGGNQPQHF.